This T cell receptor (beta chain) is drawn from a study of shared T cell receptors in the human thymus. Assay used: immunoSEQ multiplex PCR; TCRdb lists only in-frame clones, some missing. Counted here are 550,000 to 800,000 clones, approximately 85% occurring once; the ten biggest clones make up more than 0.008%. V gave up 4 bases and J gave up 4 bases; unmatched junction bases: 11. CDR3 length equals 15 residues. From germline, CDR1 is SQVTM and CDR2 ANQGSEA. This same sample was also part of a study on human thymus T cells. That source adds: Resections were taken during corrective heart surgery, and the thymus tissue came from these. Repertoires from thymus and blood appeared to show biased V and J gene usage. Unrelated individuals reportedly shared highly overlapping thymic TCR repertoires.

Specimen: thymocytes. The TCR originated in a girl under three years old with a congenital heart defect. The chain has TRBV29-1 and TRBJ1-2, with 8 bases lining up with TRBD1. The CDR3 spells CSVVFRRGRIYGYTF. CDR3 DNA sequence: TGCAGCGTTGTTTTCCGCAGGGGGCGCATCTATGGCTACACCTTC.